This TCR beta chain was documented in a study of cytomegalovirus exposure and HLA in healthy donors. Findings and caveats of the study: The TCR clusters that emerged in the first cohort tended, a later analysis found, to co-occur in the 110 or so validation repertoires. Three chains tied to CMV proved CMV antigen-specific in vitro. According to the study, 150 to 200 TCR beta chains were cytomegalovirus-associated. Most TCR sequences were seen very rarely across donors, but some public TCRs occurred in many.

In the case of this clone: What it binds is unknown.

The CDR3 spans 14 residues. After removal of 5 bases from V and 5 bases from J, the junction contained 4 bases not matched to a gene. Germline CDR1 reads KGHSH; CDR2 reads LQKENI. Libraries were prepared by immunoSEQ multiplex PCR; TCRdb keeps only in-frame clonotypes and omits some of them. The sample yields under 250,000 clones, roughly 90% seen once. This rearrangement joins TRBV18 to TRBJ1-1, with 11 nucleotides matching TRBD1. This sequence originates from a man between 18 and 35 years old in good health and CMV-seropositive. Specimen: PBMCs. The CDR3 protein is CASSSGQGGTEAFF. In DNA form, the CDR3 reads TGTGCCAGCTCATCGGGACAGGGGGGAACTGAAGCTTTCTTT.